The 20 T cell receptor beta chains below all came from one sample that was sequenced in a study of T cell repertoires in cytomegalovirus infection. TCRdb reprocessed the reads via MiXCR and lists one record per CDR3 protein. Among some 240,000 distinct CDR3 sequences, around 15% were seen once, and the ten largest hold less than 60%. The sequenced sample consisted of CD8+ T cells from PBMCs. Every receptor here comes from a human donor in good health (CMV status not recorded). Some clones in this sample may be carry-over from other donors' samples.

The chain combines TRBV19 with TRBJ2-1; no clear D. The germline V gene has CDR1 LNHDA and CDR2 SQIVND (reference sequence). Between the trimmed V and J ends, which lost 5 bases and 3 bases, there was a span of 14 bases. The CDR3 runs 15 residues. CDR3 in amino acids: CASSVLADDYNEQFF. CDR3 nucleotide sequence: TGTGCCAGTAGTGTCTTGGCAGACGACTACAATGAGCAGTTCTTC.

As concerns this clonotype: Compared with germline, one end of the junction differs, possibly owing to a read error. V usage is TRBV7-6 and J usage is TRBJ2-7; 7 bases fit TRBD1. Germline V gene lookup returns CDR1 SGHVS and CDR2 FNYEAQ. The CDR3 is 13 residues long. In DNA, the CDR3 is TGTGCCAGCAGCTCTCCCCGGGACAGAATTTTGGAGTTC. This translates into CASSSPRDRILEF.

This clonotype was detected only a few times. The chain is built from TRBV2 and TRBJ2-7; D gene unclear. This CDR3 is 10 amino acids long. V lost 7 bases to trimming and J lost 4 bases, with 5 bases between them. The V gene's germline CDR1 is SNHLY and CDR2 FYNNEI. The chain's CDR3 is CASNGYEQYF. CDR3 DNA: TGTGCCAGCAACGGGTACGAGCAGTACTTC.

This clonotype was found many times. The chain uses TRBV7-2 and TRBJ1-5, with D unclear. Germline CDR1 is SGHTA and CDR2 is FQGNSA. This CDR3 is 16 amino acids long. Trimming left V 2 bases short and J 2 bases short, with 13 bases between. CDR3 sequence (DNA): TGTGCCAGCAGCTTACAGCACGCCTTGGGCAATCAGCCCCAGCATTTT. Its translation: CASSLQHALGNQPQHF.

This clonotype was detected many times. The chain uses TRBV7-2 and TRBJ2-5; D gene uncertain. From germline, CDR1 is SGHTA and CDR2 FQGNSA. Trimming removed 2 bases from V and 4 bases from J, with 11 bases in between. The CDR3 consists of 14 residues. The CDR3 region is CASSLNFYGETQYF. The CDR3 DNA reads TGTGCCAGCAGCTTAAACTTCTACGGAGAGACCCAGTACTTC.

This clonotype was counted a few times. This sequence joins TRBV19 and TRBJ2-2; D is possibly TRBD2 (5 bases). V lost 3 bases to trimming and J lost 7 bases, with 12 bases between them. The CDR3 has 14 residues. Germline CDR1 and CDR2: LNHDA and SQIVND (reference sequence). CDR3 protein: CASSISGADGELFF. The CDR3, as DNA: TGTGCCAGTAGTATCTCTGGAGCGGACGGGGAGCTGTTTTTT.

A note on this clonotype: The junction and the germline gene differ at one end; a read error may be behind it. The chain links TRBV4-1 to TRBJ2-2; no definite D call. Germline CDR1 reads MGHRA; CDR2 reads YSYEKL. The CDR3 totals 12 residues. The DNA for the CDR3 is TGTGCCAGCAGCCAAGATGTCGGGGAGCTGTTTTTT. Its protein is CASSQDVGELFF.

The J gene is TRBJ2-7, the V gene TRBV2, with D possibly called TRBD1 or TRBD2 (5 bases each). CDR1 and CDR2 from the germline V gene are SNHLY and FYNNEI. V dropped 4 bases and J dropped 1 base, with 11 bases sitting between them. The CDR3 is made up of 14 amino acids. CDR3 sequence (DNA): TGTGCCAGCAGTGGGGCCGGGGCATCCTACGAGCAGTACTTC. Its translation is CASSGAGASYEQYF.

This clonotype was seen a handful of times. The rearrangement uses TRBV6-2 or TRBV6-3 and TRBJ1-5, with 9 bases aligning to TRBD1. V lost 6 bases to trimming and J lost 2 bases; unmatched junction nucleotides: 5. The CDR3 contains 15 residues. Germline CDR1 reads MNHEY; CDR2 reads SVGEGT. The CDR3 sequence: CASRKDRGRNQPQHF. The CDR3 bases are TGTGCCAGCAGAAAGGACAGGGGCCGCAATCAGCCCCAGCATTTT.

In this sample, this clonotype turned up many times. V and J are TRBV7-9 and TRBJ2-1; the match to TRBD2 covers 11 bases. Germline CDR1 SEHNR, CDR2 FQNEAQ (reference sequence). The CDR3 extends over 17 amino acids. V was pared by 2 bases and J by 4 bases, with 7 bases of the junction left unmatched. The CDR3 sequence: CASSLSSSGGRYNEQFF. The CDR3 DNA sequence: TGTGCCAGCAGCTTATCCTCTAGCGGGGGGAGGTACAATGAGCAGTTCTTC.

On this clonotype itself: A read error is possible here, since a much larger clone lies one base away. This sequence joins TRBV6-6 and TRBJ2-3, with 7 nucleotides matching TRBD2. Germline V gene data show CDR1 as MNHNY and CDR2 as SVGAGI (reference sequence). The CDR3 is 15 residues long. This chain's CDR3 is CASSILGGDADTQFF. For the CDR3, the DNA is TGTGCCAGCAGTATTCTGGGGGGGGATGCAGATACGCAGTTTTTT.

This clonotype was counted only a few times. The chain joins TRBV5-4 to TRBJ1-1; perhaps TRBD1 as D (6 bases). The CDR3 loop spans 17 amino acids. V was shortened by 2 bases and J by 4 bases, with 21 bases between the two germline ends. Germline V gives CDR1 SGHNT, CDR2 YYREEE (reference sequence). In DNA, the CDR3 is TGTGCCAGCAGCTTATGTGGACAGCCACCGCGGTGCACTGAAGCTTTCTTT. Translation: CASSLCGQPPRCTEAFF. The variable domain in full, with the rest retrieved from reference TRBV5-4 and TRBJ1-1, is ETGVTQSPTHLIKTRGQQVTLRCSSQSGHNTVSWYQQALGQGPQFIFQYYREEENGRGNFPPRFSGLQFPNYSSELNVNALELDDSALYLCASSLCGQPPRCTEAFFGQGTRLTVV.

This clonotype was detected only a few times. The chain employs TRBV27 and TRBJ2-3, with a possible D match to TRBD2 (6 bases). Per the germline V gene, CDR1 is MNHEY and CDR2 is SMNVEV (reference sequence). The CDR3 is 14 amino acids. Between the trimmed V and J ends, which lost 5 bases and 4 bases, there was a span of 13 bases. The DNA for the CDR3 is TGTGCCAGCAGTCCACTGACTAGGGCAGATACGCAGTATTTT. Translated: CASSPLTRADTQYF.

This clonotype was seen repeatedly, ten times or more. Relative to the germline gene, one junction end is altered; a read error may explain this. This chain joins TRBV6-5 and TRBJ1-1; no clear D gene. The CDR3 loop spans 15 amino acids. CDR1 and CDR2 (germline): MNHEY, SVGAGI. CDR3 DNA sequence: TGTGCCAGCACCTCCTTTCGTCGGGGTAACATTGAAGCTTTCTTT. Translation: CASTSFRRGNIEAFF.

This clonotype was seen only a few times. The rearrangement joins TRBV3-1 to TRBJ2-7; the D gene is possibly TRBD2 (7 bases). Trimming took 0 bases from V and 4 from J, leaving 19 bases between them. The CDR3 is made up of 17 amino acids. CDR1 and CDR2 (germline): LGHDT, YNNKEL (reference sequence). In nucleotides, the CDR3 is TGTGCCAGCAGCCAAGATTGGAGGACTAGGGGGTTGTACGAGCAGTACTTC. This encodes CASSQDWRTRGLYEQYF.

Many counts were recorded for this clonotype. The rearrangement joins TRBV28 to TRBJ1-1, with no clear D. The germline CDR1 and CDR2 sequences are MDHEN and SYDVKM. Trimming cost V 6 bases and J 0 bases, with 11 bases left between them. The CDR3 runs 14 residues. The CDR3 DNA reads TGTGCCAGCAGCGGACGGAGCATGAACACTGAAGCTTTCTTT. Its protein is CASSGRSMNTEAFF.

The chain combines TRBV6-2 or TRBV6-3 with TRBJ1-1, with TRBD1 matching over 8 bases. Trimming at V came to 7 bases and at J to 7 bases, leaving 23 bases not matched to a gene. The germline V gene has CDR1 MNHEY and CDR2 SVGEGT. This CDR3 has 18 residues. The CDR3, as DNA: TGTGCCAGCACCTCGATCCCCGCTGGGCAGGGGGCCGAGGGTGAAGCTTTCTTT. Its protein is CASTSIPAGQGAEGEAFF.

This clonotype was detected ten times or more. J is TRBJ2-1 and V is TRBV6-1; 9 bases align to TRBD2. Germline V CDR1 and CDR2: MNHNS, SASEGT. Losses at the gene ends were 5 bases for V and 4 bases for J; bases not matched to a gene: 6. The CDR3 runs to 15 residues. The CDR3 is CASSLSGGLYNEQFF. CDR3 coding DNA: TGTGCCAGCAGTTTGAGCGGGGGGTTATACAATGAGCAGTTCTTC.

This clonotype was counted between two and nine times. The rearrangement links TRBV27 to TRBJ1-2, with 11 bases fitting TRBD1. The CDR3 spans 16 residues. Per the germline V gene, CDR1 is MNHEY and CDR2 is SMNVEV (reference sequence). J was trimmed by 4 bases and V by 0 bases; bases with no gene match: 4. CDR3 coding DNA: TGTGCCAGCAGTTTATCGCGGACAGGGGGCCCCTATGGCTACACCTTC. This translates into CASSLSRTGGPYGYTF.

V gene TRBV29-1 combines with J gene TRBJ2-1, with TRBD1 as a possible D gene (5 bases). The CDR3 consists of 16 residues. Germline CDR1 and CDR2: SQVTM and ANQGSEA. Trimming left V 6 bases short and J 2 bases short, with 20 bases between. CDR3 nucleotide sequence: TGCAGCGTCCTACGAATAAACAGGATTACCTACAATGAGCAGTTCTTC. Translated, it gives CSVLRINRITYNEQFF.